This T cell receptor (beta chain) stems from a study of T cell responses to AZD1222 COVID-19 vaccine. Overall study: Second doses that came at about 4 or about 12 weeks were put together.

Clones were read by immunoSEQ multiplex PCR, and TCRdb kept only the in-frame ones, dropping some. The table includes 72,000 or so clones, roughly 90% detected once. Germline V CDR1 and CDR2: LGHNT, FRNRAP. Trimming cost V 2 bases and J 4 bases, with 6 bases left between them. The CDR3 consists of 12 residues. In the case of this clone: Its antigen remains unidentified.

Overall study results and limits: The study identified only six AZD1222 recipients as seropositive at baseline. Researchers took repertoire samples only after the peak T cell response had come. The reported proportion of spike-specific TCRs targeting unmutated variant regions was nearly half.

The sequences come from peripheral blood, collected on day 0 of AZD1222 vaccination. The rearrangement uses TRBV12-5 and TRBJ2-7; no firm D call. This sequence was found in an adult in good health. CDR3 nucleotides: TGTGCTAGTGGTTTGCAATATTACGAGCAGTACTTC. Translating it yields CASGLQYYEQYF.